This record looks at one TCR beta chain sequence and its context. The data are from a study of blood T cell repertoires in COVID-19. Study-level background: Sites in the United States, Italy and Spain provided acute and convalescent COVID-19 samples. PBMCs, B-cell-depleted T cells, or T cells were the source of the cDNA or gDNA that made up the material.

Per the germline V gene, CDR1 is MNHEY and CDR2 is SVGAGI. CDR3 size: 15 residues. V was trimmed by 6 bases and J by 1 base, leaving 15 bases between them. Method: immunoSEQ multiplex PCR; TCRdb's copy keeps in-frame clones and lacks some. Here the sample spans fewer than 200,000 clones, about 85% being singletons. This sequence joins TRBV6-5 and TRBJ2-5; possibly TRBD1 for D (5 bases). This TCR was sampled from a man aged 55-75 years who had recovered from COVID-19. The sequencing input was peripheral blood. CDR3 region: CASRGQGQSQETQYF. CDR3 in DNA: TGTGCCAGCAGGGGGCAGGGTCAATCCCAAGAGACCCAGTACTTC.